This T cell receptor beta chain came from a study of radiation and T cells in renal cell carcinoma (dated by TCRdb to between 2020 and 2021). General notes on the study: Samples came from a clinical trial, in which primary renal cell carcinomas received 15 Gy stereotactic body radiation therapy followed by nephrectomy 4 weeks later. In the 53 samples combined, 4,016,671 unique CDR3 nucleotide sequences were found, encoding about 2,700,000 unique CDR3 amino acid sequences. A total of 50 to 60 samples underwent TCR beta sequencing, made up of 25 or so tumors and about 27 peripheral blood samples. Points the paper makes about the study in general: Blood repertoire dynamics were not followed beyond 4 weeks after treatment. The single-armed trial design could not address effects of radiation dose or scheduling on the TCR repertoire. Because no pretreatment tumor biopsies were available, whether clonotypes were present in the tumor at baseline could not be determined. Top tumor clonotypes rose in blood from baseline to 2 weeks post-radiation, then contracted by 4 weeks, suggesting transient expansion of tumor-resident clones.

Following the manufacturer's recommendations, the immunoSEQ kit was used to generate TCR beta libraries from genomic DNA. For library preparation, a first multiplex PCR was performed with proprietary primers, followed by a second PCR in which unique barcodes were added, and bead cleanups were performed after each round. A kit-provided positive control reaction and a negative control reaction were included in every sample batch. The final libraries were assessed on an Agilent 4200 TapeStation D1000 ScreenTape, pooled by volume, and quantified by qPCR. Sequencing was performed on an Illumina NextSeq500 using a MidOutput 150-cycle cartridge, with 156 Read1 cycles, 15 Index1 cycles, and the kit custom primers. The pooled library was loaded at 0.95 to 1 pM with about 18% PhiX control spiked in. The study's own analysis went as follows. Vendor-processed data were analyzed in R, with a clonotype defined as all T cells sharing the same CDR3 nucleotide sequence. For clone abundance analyses, frequencies were normalized to the 10,000 most abundant clones in each sample. Before analysis, public T cell clones were removed, and these numbered fewer than five per sample on average. A difference in abundance of at least 32-fold between compartments was used to define tumor-enriched and baseline blood-enriched clonotypes. A beta-binomial differential abundance model was used to identify clonotypes that were expanded or contracted between blood time points. Similarity between tumor and blood repertoires was quantified using the Baroni-Urbani and Buser coefficient, and groups were compared with two-tailed Wilcoxon tests in R. Held by TCRdb, this immuneACCESS table contains in-frame sequences only and omits some clones. Under half of the omission traces to an unresolved V gene where checked; the cause of the rest is unknown. Clone size and the V and J calls come from that table; the DNA yielded D and trimming. The sample table lists 150,000 or so clones, around 78% of them with a count of one. 20% to 25% of the sample belongs to the ten largest clones.

From the cysteine up to the phenylalanine, the CDR3 has a length of 13 residues. The only DNA kept is the CDR3, 39 bases in frame from the first base. V drops 7 bases and J drops 5 bases, leaving 14 bases in between. As encoded in the germline V gene (reference sequence), CDR1 is GTSNPN while CDR2 is SVGIG. According to the study, the label for this sample's time point signals: baseline pretreatment blood. The sample's treatment or condition label is to be understood as: 15 Gy SBRT to primary tumor, nephrectomy 4 weeks later. Serial peripheral blood from radiation-treated patients was sampled at baseline, 2 weeks and 4 weeks after SBRT to track tumor-enriched clonotypes. Renal cell carcinoma with clear cell pathology was present in all patients. Genomic DNA for TCR sequencing was prepared using the QIAamp DNA Blood Mini Kit (Qiagen). Only samples passing all quality control checks were included in the analyses.

This clone came up a few times. It lacks a known antigen. Per-base qualities were not stored, and no clone one base away is much larger. Material: blood, obtained from a patient whose treatment included radiotherapy and nephrectomy. The TCR was taken from a woman in her fifties or sixties with renal cell carcinoma. The chain was built from TRBV30 and TRBJ1-4; a confident D gene designation cannot be given. The CDR3 protein: CAFRPEVNEKLFF. In nucleotide form, the sequence is TGTGCCTTCCGGCCAGAAGTGAATGAAAAACTGTTTTTT.